The 4 T cell receptor beta chains reported below all come from one sample, sequenced in a study of cytotoxic CD8 clonotypes in ibrutinib-treated CLL. Assay: immunoSEQ multiplex PCR; the TCRdb copy retains only in-frame clones and omits some. The repertoire has about 130,000 clones, roughly 88% of them found once; the top ten carry roughly 2%. The sample was PBMCs, taken after 24 months of ibrutinib treatment. The receptor source for this set is a human donor with chronic lymphocytic leukemia.

The V and J genes are TRBV11-2 and TRBJ2-7; the D is unclear. Trimming took 5 bases from V and 3 from J, leaving 8 bases between them. Germline V lookup: CDR1 SGHAT, CDR2 FQNNGV. CDR3 length equals 12 residues. CDR3 nucleotides: TGTGCCAGCAGCCCACCGTACTACGAGCAGTACTTC. It translates to CASSPPYYEQYF.

This chain connects TRBV4-2 to TRBJ2-7, with a weak D call TRBD2 (6 bases). The V gene's germline CDR1 is LGHNA and CDR2 YNFKEQ. V shed 0 bases and J shed 1 base, with 16 bases lying between them. The CDR3 contains 17 residues. This CDR3 is CASSQDRAGPRSYEQYF. The DNA for the CDR3 is TGTGCCAGCAGCCAAGATAGGGCGGGGCCCCGTTCCTACGAGCAGTACTTC.

This chain connects TRBV19 to TRBJ1-1; D perhaps matches TRBD1 (5 bases). In germline, CDR1 is LNHDA, CDR2 SQIVND (reference sequence). The CDR3 sequence is 14 residues long. Trimming removed 9 bases at V and 4 bases at J, with 18 bases between. CDR3 sequence: CASRETGLGTEAFF. The CDR3 bases are TGTGCCAGCAGGGAAACAGGATTGGGCACTGAAGCTTTCTTT. Full variable domain (remainder filled in from reference TRBV19 and TRBJ1-1): DGGITQSPKYLFRKEGQNVTLSCEQNLNHDAMYWYRQDPGQGLRLIYYSQIVNDFQKGDIAEGYSVSREKKESFPLTVTSAQKNPTAFYLCASRETGLGTEAFFGQGTRLTVV.

DNA of the CDR3: TGTGCCAGTAGTATAGCGGGACAGGGTTATGGCTACACCTTC. This gives the protein CASSIAGQGYGYTF. This chain connects TRBV19 to TRBJ1-2, with TRBD1 identical over 9 bases. V trimming: 1 base; J trimming: 5 bases; junction bases outside the gene matches: 2. In germline, CDR1 is LNHDA, CDR2 SQIVND (reference sequence). This CDR3 region has 14 residues.